This T cell receptor beta chain comes out of a study of early stage breast cancer tumors. Study as a whole: Among some 12 ER+/PR+/HER2- tumors, eight were ductal, four lobular.

Study-wide points: Comparing each tissue with blood distinguished tumor from normal in 14 of 16 patients. Tumors had roughly 2.5-fold higher T cell density and higher clonality than adjacent normal breast tissue.

Profiling relied on immunoSEQ multiplex PCR, and the TCRdb table lists in-frame clones only, not all of them. The data show more than 65,000 clones, around 80% seen once. V lost 3 bases, J lost 2 bases, and 8 bases lay in between. CDR1 is KGHSH and CDR2 is LQKENI in the germline V gene. This CDR3 contains 14 residues. Concerning this clone itself: Its antigen is as yet unknown.

Source material: blood. The V gene is TRBV18, the J gene TRBJ2-1; D not resolved. The sequence was collected from a person aged 40 to 49 with breast cancer. CDR3 protein: CASSPAQTYNEQFF. In nucleotides, the CDR3 is TGTGCCAGCTCACCTGCTCAGACCTACAATGAGCAGTTCTTC.